Following are 28 T cell receptor beta chains from one sample sequenced in a study of blood T cells in healthy people across ages. A sample-barcoded 5' primer and a J-beta primer mix were used in a second PCR of about 6 to 11 cycles. TCRdb processed the 5' RACE reads anew with MiXCR; each CDR3 protein has one entry. The table has around 1,500,000 distinct CDR3 sequences, around 42% seen once. The sample taken for sequencing was blood. The receptor set was obtained from a young woman in good health.

This clonotype was detected ten times or more. This chain links TRBV7-9 with TRBJ1-2; TRBD1 agrees at 8 bases. This CDR3 has 14 residues. Trimming cost V 1 base and J 7 bases; bases outside gene matches: 5. The V gene's germline CDR1 is SEHNR and CDR2 FQNEAQ (reference sequence). The CDR3 DNA is TGTGCCAGCAGCTTAGGCCCGGACAGGGCTGGCTACACCTTC. Amino acid sequence: CASSLGPDRAGYTF.

This clonotype was detected a few times. Here the CDR3 DNA reads TGTGCCAGCAGCGCGCGGACAGGGGGAGCTGAGCAGTTCTTC. Its protein product is CASSARTGGAEQFF. The rearrangement uses TRBV9 and TRBJ2-1; 10 positions match TRBD1. Per the germline V gene, CDR1 is SGDLS and CDR2 is YYNGEE. The ends lost 3 bases at V and 9 bases at J; junction bases unmatched: 6. The CDR3 extends over 14 amino acids. Filled out from reference TRBV9 and TRBJ2-1, the complete variable domain reads DSGVTQTPKHLITATGQRVTLRCSPRSGDLSVYWYQQSLDQGLQFLIQYYNGEERAKGNILERFSAQQFPDLHSELNLSSLELGDSALYFCASSARTGGAEQFFGPGTRLTVL.

This clonotype was detected a few times. The chain recombines TRBV12-3 or TRBV12-4 with TRBJ2-7, with 7 nucleotides matching TRBD2. There are 13 residues in the CDR3. V trimming: 9 bases; J trimming: 2 bases; junction bases outside the gene matches: 7. The CDR3 nucleotides are TGTGCCAGTACGAGGGAGGGCCCCTACGAGCAGTACTTC. Translated, it gives CASTREGPYEQYF.

In this sample, this clonotype turned up a few times. V is TRBV24-1 and J is TRBJ2-3; 8 bases fit TRBD2. CDR3 length: 17 residues. Looked up from germline, CDR1 is KGHDR and CDR2 is SFDVKD. The V gene end was trimmed by 3 bases and the J gene end by 4 bases; junction bases not matched to a gene: 11. CDR3 sequence reads: CATSDPLDSGGPDTQYF. The CDR3 DNA is TGTGCCACCAGTGATCCATTAGATTCGGGAGGGCCAGATACGCAGTATTTT.

The chain is built from TRBV7-8 and TRBJ2-3; either TRBD1 or TRBD2 may fit D (5 bases each). Per germline, CDR1 SGHVS and CDR2 FQNEAQ. V lost 3 bases to trimming and J lost 0 bases, with 13 bases between them. The CDR3 has 16 amino acids. The CDR3 coding sequence is TGTGCCAGCAGCTTGGGTTGGGGGTTTAGCACAGATACGCAGTATTTT. Its translation is CASSLGWGFSTDTQYF.

To note about this clonotype: Relative to the germline gene, one junction end is altered; a read error may explain this. V gene TRBV7-9 combines with J gene TRBJ2-3; perhaps TRBD1 as D (5 bases). Germline V CDR1 and CDR2: SEHNR, FQNEAQ (reference sequence). This CDR3 region has 13 residues. The CDR3 protein is CASSLGHTGTQYF. DNA for the CDR3: TGTGCCAGCAGCTTAGGCCACACAGGTACGCAGTATTTT.

V and J are TRBV28 and TRBJ2-5; the match to TRBD1 covers 7 bases. V shed 10 bases and J 1 base; nucleotides not matched to a gene: 15. CDR1 is MDHEN, CDR2 SYDVKM, per germline. This CDR3 spans 16 amino acids. DNA of the CDR3: TGTGCCATCAACAGGGGAAATGGGCCCCCCCAAGAGACCCAGTACTTC. Translating it yields CAINRGNGPPQETQYF.

On this clonotype itself: This may stem from a read error, because a much larger clone lies one nucleotide away. The chain has TRBV20-1 and TRBJ1-1; no definite D call. The V gene's germline CDR1 is DFQATT and CDR2 SNEGSKA (reference sequence). Trimming took 0 bases from V and 0 from J, leaving 2 bases between them. This CDR3 region has 12 residues. CDR3 DNA: TGCAGTGCTAGAGAGGTGAACACTGAAGCTTTCTTT. Its protein product is CSAREVNTEAFF.

As to this clonotype: The junction differs from germline at one of its ends, possibly a read error. The V and J genes are TRBV12-3 or TRBV12-4 and TRBJ2-5; possibly TRBD1 or TRBD2 for D (5 bases each). This CDR3 has 14 residues. CDR3 residues: CAGSPGPGKETQYF. CDR3 nucleotide sequence: TGTGCCGGCAGTCCGGGACCGGGGAAAGAGACCCAGTACTTC.

This clonotype was counted many times. The J gene is TRBJ2-3, the V gene TRBV29-1; possibly TRBD1 for D (5 bases). The CDR3 loop spans 13 amino acids. With 0 bases removed from V and 3 bases from J, the gap between germline ends came to 7 bases. Germline-derived CDR1 and CDR2 are SQVTM and ANQGSEA. In DNA, the CDR3 is TGCAGCGTTGAAGATGGGGCTACAGATACGCAGTATTTT. Protein sequence: CSVEDGATDTQYF.

This clonotype was seen a few times. This chain connects TRBV7-9 to TRBJ2-7; 7 nucleotides line up with TRBD2. V lost 0 bases, J lost 4 bases, and 9 bases stayed unmatched. Germline CDR1 is SEHNR and CDR2 is FQNEAQ (reference sequence). This CDR3 has 16 residues. The CDR3 protein is CASSLALASGQYEQYF. DNA of the CDR3: TGTGCCAGCAGCTTAGCGCTGGCTAGCGGACAATACGAGCAGTACTTC.

This clonotype was counted a few times. In nucleotides, the CDR3 is TGTGCCAGCAGCCAAGAATCCCGGGGGGGATACCCGACTAGCGGAGGTAGCTCCTACAATGAGCAGTTCTTC. Protein product: CASSQESRGGYPTSGGSSYNEQFF. The rearrangement joins TRBV3-1 to TRBJ2-1, with TRBD2 matching 9 bases. The CDR3 contains 24 residues. The trim removed 0 bases at V and 0 bases at J, leaving 24 bases unmatched. Germline CDR1 and CDR2: LGHDT and YNNKEL (reference sequence).

The chain employs TRBV5-1 and TRBJ2-1, with 7 bases identical to TRBD1. After removal of 3 bases from V and 3 bases from J, the junction contained 3 bases not matched to a gene. CDR3 size: 14 residues. Germline CDR1 SGHRS, CDR2 YFSETQ. CDR3 sequence (DNA): TGCGCCAGCAGCTCTGACAGGGTCTACAATGAGCAGTTCTTC. Amino acid sequence: CASSSDRVYNEQFF.

The rearrangement joins TRBV3-1 to TRBJ1-1, with D hard to call. Germline values: CDR1 LGHDT, CDR2 YNNKEL (reference sequence). There are 16 residues in the CDR3. V lost 4 bases and J 1 base, leaving 16 bases between the germline ends. This CDR3 is CASSRVGRITNTEAFF. In DNA, the CDR3 is TGTGCCAGCAGCCGCGTAGGGCGGATAACGAACACTGAAGCTTTCTTT.

The chain joins TRBV20-1 to TRBJ1-1, with D maybe TRBD1 (5 bases). The CDR3 is 14 amino acids. Germline loops: CDR1 DFQATT, CDR2 SNEGSKA (reference sequence). Trimming pared 1 base from V and 4 bases from J, leaving 13 bases between. The CDR3 spells CSARADTGGTEAFF. CDR3 DNA sequence: TGCAGTGCTAGAGCCGACACGGGGGGCACTGAAGCTTTCTTT.

This clonotype has a handful of counts. This chain joins TRBV6-1 and TRBJ2-3; no clear D. V shed 1 base and J shed 4 bases, with 6 bases lying between them. This CDR3 contains 13 residues. The germline CDR1 and CDR2 sequences are MNHNS and SASEGT. CDR3 in DNA: TGTGCCAGCAGTGAAGGGCTTCCAGATACGCAGTATTTT. Protein product: CASSEGLPDTQYF.

The CDR3 nucleotides are TGTGCCACCTCTTGGACCCCTGGATCGGGCTCCTACGAGCAGTACTTC. Encoded protein: CATSWTPGSGSYEQYF. V and J are TRBV12-3 or TRBV12-4 and TRBJ2-7, with D unresolved. The CDR3 is 16 residues long. V lost 10 bases to trimming and J lost 0 bases, with 22 bases between them.

The V call is TRBV5-6, the J call TRBJ1-2, with D unresolved. Per germline, CDR1 SGHDT and CDR2 YYEEEE. This CDR3 is 14 amino acids long. V gave up 0 bases and J gave up 7 bases, with 13 bases separating them. The CDR3 here is CASSLGGIVTGYTF. CDR3 DNA sequence: TGTGCCAGCAGCTTGGGCGGGATTGTGACTGGCTACACCTTC.

The chain employs TRBV20-1 and TRBJ2-1, with TRBD2 matching over 9 bases. This CDR3 has 19 amino acids. The ends lost 0 bases at V and 4 bases at J; junction bases unmatched: 16. In germline, CDR1 is DFQATT, CDR2 SNEGSKA (reference sequence). The CDR3 sequence: CSARDLFGGSAGGYNEQFF. In DNA form, the CDR3 reads TGCAGTGCTAGAGATCTATTTGGGGGTAGCGCGGGGGGGTACAATGAGCAGTTCTTC.

In its sample, this clonotype was seen once. The rearrangement joins TRBV20-1 to TRBJ1-2; D is unresolved. The germline V gene has CDR1 DFQATT and CDR2 SNEGSKA (reference sequence). The CDR3 loop spans 15 amino acids. V lost 1 base and J lost 4, with 16 bases in between. CDR3 DNA sequence: TGCAGTGCTAGAGGAGACCCCCAGATAGGCTATGGCTACACCTTC. It codes for CSARGDPQIGYGYTF.

This chain connects TRBV5-1 to TRBJ2-2; D is undetermined. CDR3 length equals 16 residues. CDR1 is SGHRS, CDR2 YFSETQ, per germline. Between the trimmed V and J ends, which lost 0 bases and 2 bases, there was a span of 11 bases. CDR3 sequence: CASSLDGRSNTGELFF. Written as DNA, the CDR3 is TGCGCCAGCAGCTTGGATGGCAGGTCCAACACCGGGGAGCTGTTTTTT.

This clonotype has only one observation. The rearrangement joins TRBV20-1 to TRBJ2-1; no clear D. The DNA end lines up better with TRBJ2-7; the J call may be wrong. The CDR3 is 14 amino acids. CDR1 and CDR2 (germline): DFQATT, SNEGSKA (reference sequence). CDR3 residues: CSARILSEYNEQYF. CDR3 DNA sequence: TGCAGTGCTAGGATACTATCGGAATACAATGAGCAGTACTTC.

The chain couples TRBV20-1 to TRBJ2-2, with D perhaps TRBD1 or TRBD2 (7 bases each). The V gene's germline CDR1 is DFQATT and CDR2 SNEGSKA (reference sequence). This CDR3 spans 14 amino acids. V shed 7 bases and J shed 3 bases, with 15 bases lying between them. The CDR3 loop is CSVRGGVHTGELFF. CDR3 sequence (DNA): TGCAGTGTCAGGGGGGGGGTCCACACCGGGGAGCTGTTTTTT.

In its sample, this clonotype was seen a few times. CDR3 DNA sequence: TGTGCCAGCAGCGTGAACCCCGCAGATACGCAGTATTTT. Translation: CASSVNPADTQYF. The chain has TRBV11-1 and TRBJ2-3; the D is unclear. The CDR3 is made up of 13 amino acids. The germline V gene encodes CDR1 SGHAT and CDR2 FQDESV (reference sequence). V was cut by 5 bases and J by 4 bases, with 10 bases left in between. Using reference TRBV11-1 and TRBJ2-3 for the parts outside the CDR3, the full variable domain is EAEVAQSPRYKITEKSQAVAFWCDPISGHATLYWYRQILGQGPELLVQFQDESVVDDSQLPKDRFSAERLKGVDSTLKIQPAELGDSAMYLCASSVNPADTQYFGPGTRLTVL.

This clonotype has only a few counts. The CDR3 here is CASTKDYGYTF. For the CDR3, the DNA is TGTGCCAGCACCAAGGACTATGGCTACACCTTC. The chain links TRBV9 to TRBJ1-2; D ambiguous. This CDR3 spans 11 amino acids. The germline V gene encodes CDR1 SGDLS and CDR2 YYNGEE. Trimming left V 6 bases short and J 3 bases short, with 6 bases between.

This chain connects TRBV7-9 to TRBJ1-6; D ambiguous. This CDR3 has 15 amino acids. In germline, CDR1 is SEHNR, CDR2 FQNEAQ (reference sequence). The V end lost 2 bases, the J end lost 6 bases, and 11 bases lay between the germline ends. CDR3 sequence (DNA): TGTGCCAGCAGCTTATTGTCTACCTTTAATTCACCCCTCCACTTT. Protein: CASSLLSTFNSPLHF.

This clonotype occurred once. This may come from a read error, since a much larger clone is one base off. This chain links TRBV3-1 with TRBJ2-1, with 7 bases lining up with TRBD1. Unmatched junction bases numbered 13, after V lost 4 bases and J lost 7 bases. Germline loops: CDR1 LGHDT, CDR2 YNNKEL (reference sequence). CDR3 length equals 16 residues. The CDR3 DNA follows: TGTGCCAGCAGCCTATTTACAGGGGCCCGGTCTAATGAGCAGTTCTTC. Translation: CASSLFTGARSNEQFF.

V gene TRBV2 combines with J gene TRBJ1-2; D not certain. Germline V gene data show CDR1 as SNHLY and CDR2 as FYNNEI. V gave up 5 bases and J gave up 4 bases, with 11 bases separating them. The CDR3 has 13 amino acids. CDR3 in DNA: TGTGCCAGCAGTCCGAGACTTTCCTATGGCTACACCTTC. Translating it yields CASSPRLSYGYTF.